This T cell receptor beta chain was observed in a study of T cell repertoires in cytomegalovirus infection. Trimming took 4 bases from V and 1 from J, leaving 13 bases between them. Germline lookup yields CDR1 SNHLY and CDR2 FYNNEI. This CDR3 has 15 residues. One entry per CDR3 protein, called by TCRdb with MiXCR from the reads. The sample lists 350,000 to 450,000 distinct CDR3 sequences, around a sixth seen once, with 8.5% to 10% in the top ten. This clonotype appeared a few times. V usage is TRBV2 and J usage is TRBJ1-2; D is undetermined. Sample: PBMCs. This TCR came from a human donor in good health (CMV status not recorded). Some clones in this sample may be carry-over from other donors' samples. This CDR3 is CASSVASTNNYGYTF. For the CDR3, the DNA is TGTGCCAGCAGTGTGGCCAGCACGAATAACTATGGCTACACCTTC.